This T cell receptor beta chain originates from a study of blood T cell repertoires in COVID-19. Study summary: COVID-19 samples from acute and convalescent phases originated in the United States, Italy and Spain. PBMCs, B-cell-depleted T cells, or T cells were the source of the cDNA or gDNA that made up the material.

Per the original data handling: Nucleated cell number was recorded as an estimate derived from reference gene primer amplification. Using immunoSEQ multiplex PCR, the repertoire was profiled, and TCRdb retains in-frame clones only, with some absent. The V and J calls and clone size were taken over from that table, and D and trimming were inferred from the DNA. Counted here are roughly 170,000 clones, about 87% occurring once; the ten biggest clones make up less than 3%. Trimming cost V 3 bases and J 6 bases, with 12 bases left between them. The length of the CDR3 is 13 residues. Germline V gene sequence: CDR1 GTSNPN, CDR2 SVGIG (reference sequence).

The TCR comes from a man between 40 and 49 years old with active or convalescent COVID-19. The sequencing sample was made of peripheral blood. V and J are TRBV30 and TRBJ2-1; D not resolved. Written as DNA, the CDR3 is TGTGCCTGGAGCGCACAAATTATCAATGAGCAGTTCTTC. Protein product: CAWSAQIINEQFF.